The next 32 T cell receptor beta chains were all read from a single sample in a study of T cell responses to AZD1222 COVID-19 vaccine. Data came from immunoSEQ multiplex PCR; TCRdb stores just in-frame clones and leaves some out. This sample has under 80,000 clones, with approximately 80% found just once. Sequences were derived from peripheral blood, sampled on day 0 of AZD1222 vaccination. The receptors derive from an adult in good health.

This rearrangement joins TRBV6-2 or TRBV6-3 to TRBJ1-5; maybe TRBD1 (5 bases). CDR3 length: 13 amino acids. V was cut by 2 bases and J by 9 bases, with 11 bases left in between. CDR1 is MNHEY and CDR2 is SVGEGT in the germline V gene. DNA of the CDR3: TGTGCCAGCAGTTACAGGGGAGGTCGGCCCCAGCATTTT. It translates to CASSYRGGRPQHF.

The rearrangement joins TRBV2 to TRBJ1-3; 7 nucleotides align to TRBD1. Trimming removed 10 bases from V and 0 bases from J; junction bases left unmatched: 3. The CDR3 has 13 residues. Germline-derived CDR1 and CDR2 are SNHLY and FYNNEI. Here the CDR3 reads CAIRDSSGNTIYF. The CDR3 DNA reads as TGTGCCATTCGGGACAGCTCTGGAAACACCATATATTTT.

The chain combines TRBV25-1 with TRBJ2-7; 7 positions match TRBD1. With 4 bases clipped from V and 2 bases from J, the junction kept 11 bases outside the gene matches. The germline gives CDR1 MGHDK, CDR2 SYGVNS. The CDR3 totals 16 residues. CDR3 sequence (DNA): TGTGCCAGCAGTGGGTTCCGGGACAGTGTAACCTACGAGCAGTACTTC. Translated: CASSGFRDSVTYEQYF.

The gene calls are TRBV7-2 and TRBJ2-7; 9 bases fit TRBD2. The germline V gene encodes CDR1 SGHTA and CDR2 FQGNSA. The CDR3 spans 14 residues. The V segment lost 5 bases and the J segment 4 bases; nucleotides outside the gene matches: 6. CDR3 loop: CASSRVAGAYEQYF. The CDR3 bases are TGTGCCAGCAGCAGAGTAGCGGGAGCGTACGAGCAGTACTTC. The full variable domain, in which reference TRBV7-2 and TRBJ2-7 provide the parts outside the CDR3, is GAGVSQSPSNKVTEKGKDVELRCDPISGHTALYWYRQSLGQGLEFLIYFQGNSAPDKSGLPSDRFSAERTGGSVSTLTIQRTQQEDSAVYLCASSRVAGAYEQYFGPGTRLTVT.

V usage is TRBV11-2 and J usage is TRBJ2-7; 10 bases match TRBD2. This CDR3 region has 17 residues. Unmatched junction bases numbered 13, after V lost 4 bases and J lost 4 bases. Per the germline V gene, CDR1 is SGHAT and CDR2 is FQNNGV. The DNA of the CDR3 is TGTGCCAGCAGCTCTGACCAGGCTAGCGGGAGCATATACGAGCAGTACTTC. Amino acid sequence: CASSSDQASGSIYEQYF. Based on the CDR3 plus reference TRBV11-2 and TRBJ2-7, the full variable domain is EAGVAQSPRYKIIEKRQSVAFWCNPISGHATLYWYQQILGQGPKLLIQFQNNGVVDDSQLPKDRFSAERLKGVDSTLKIQPAKLEDSAVYLCASSSDQASGSIYEQYFGPGTRLTVT.

The rearrangement links TRBV3-1 (or the pseudogene TRBV3-2) to TRBJ1-1; D is uncertain. The CDR3 covers 13 residues. Trimming stripped 0 bases from V and 12 bases from J, with 14 bases between. Per germline, CDR1 LGHDT and CDR2 YNNKEL (reference sequence). CDR3 residues: CASSQDGVYSSFF. CDR3 DNA sequence: TGTGCCAGCAGCCAAGACGGGGTCTATTCGTCTTTCTTT.

The chain recombines TRBV5-8 with TRBJ1-2; D ambiguous. Between the trimmed V and J ends, which lost 1 base and 8 bases, there was a span of 9 bases. The germline V gene has CDR1 SGHTS and CDR2 YDEGEE. The CDR3 has 12 residues. CDR3 residues: CASSLLKRGYTF. The CDR3 region has the DNA TGTGCCAGCAGCTTGTTGAAGAGGGGCTACACCTTC.

The chain's CDR3 is CASSLRQVPGELFF. The CDR3 bases are TGTGCCAGCAGCCTAAGACAGGTGCCCGGGGAGCTGTTTTTT. J is TRBJ2-2 and V is TRBV7-2; D possibly corresponds to TRBD1 (6 bases). In germline, CDR1 is SGHTA, CDR2 FQGNSA. V lost 5 bases and J 6 bases, leaving 13 bases between the germline ends. This CDR3 has 14 residues.

In its sample, this clone ranks as medium-sized. The chain's CDR3 is CASRDFNRAPPNYGYTF. The CDR3 DNA reads TGTGCCAGCAGGGACTTTAACCGGGCCCCCCCTAACTATGGCTACACCTTC. The chain uses TRBV2 and TRBJ1-2, with unresolved D. CDR1 and CDR2 (germline): SNHLY, FYNNEI. This CDR3 comprises 17 residues. Trimming pared 6 bases from V and 0 bases from J, leaving 20 bases between.

The rearrangement uses TRBV3-1 (or the pseudogene TRBV3-2) and TRBJ1-1; D unresolved. Germline assignment: CDR1 LGHDT and CDR2 YNNKEL (reference sequence). The V gene lost 4 bases and the J gene lost 1 base, with 13 bases spanning the gap. CDR3 size: 15 residues. Written as DNA, the CDR3 is TGTGCCAGCAGCCGAGGAATCGTGGGGAACACTGAAGCTTTCTTT. As protein: CASSRGIVGNTEAFF.

The chain joins TRBV20-1 to TRBJ1-5; D is possibly TRBD1 (6 bases). There are 14 residues in the CDR3. Germline lookup yields CDR1 DFQATT and CDR2 SNEGSKA (reference sequence). Between the trimmed V and J ends, which lost 3 bases and 2 bases, there was a span of 11 bases. CDR3 in DNA: TGCAGTGCTAGTAACAGGGTGGGCAATCAGCCCCAGCATTTT. Residues: CSASNRVGNQPQHF.

The chain employs TRBV7-9 and TRBJ2-1; D is possibly TRBD2 (5 bases). The germline CDR1 and CDR2 sequences are SEHNR and FQNEAQ (reference sequence). There are 14 residues in the CDR3. The germline V and J ends were trimmed by 3 bases and 5 bases, with 11 bases remaining between them. CDR3 bases: TGTGCCAGCAGCTTCACGGGAACCCACAATGAGCAGTTCTTC. Amino acids: CASSFTGTHNEQFF.

This clone has a single count. V is TRBV7-9 and J is TRBJ2-7; 7 nucleotides align to TRBD2. Germline V CDR1 and CDR2: SEHNR, FQNEAQ (reference sequence). V shed 5 bases, J shed 0 bases, and the junction held 1 base outside the gene matches. The CDR3 length is 13 residues. The CDR3 sequence is CASSQRGSYEQYF. The CDR3, as DNA: TGTGCCAGCAGCCAGCGGGGCTCCTACGAGCAGTACTTC.

The rearrangement joins TRBV19 to TRBJ2-7; 8 bases map to TRBD2. Germline V lookup: CDR1 LNHDA, CDR2 SQIVND (reference sequence). V dropped 5 bases and J dropped 2; count of bases not matched to a gene: 11. CDR3 size: 16 residues. CDR3 amino acids: CASSARGGEITYEQYF. The CDR3 coding sequence is TGTGCCAGTAGTGCCCGGGGGGGCGAAATTACCTACGAGCAGTACTTC.

CDR3 protein: CASSRTGLNTEAFF. CDR3 nucleotides: TGTGCCAGCAGCAGGACAGGTCTGAACACTGAAGCTTTCTTT. J is TRBJ1-1 and V is TRBV3-1 (or the pseudogene TRBV3-2); TRBD1 matches 7 bases. Germline loops: CDR1 LGHDT, CDR2 YNNKEL (reference sequence). The CDR3 consists of 14 residues. The V and J ends lost 5 bases and 0 bases, in that order; junction bases with no gene match: 3.

V gene TRBV3-1 (or the pseudogene TRBV3-2) combines with J gene TRBJ1-4; 7 positions agree with TRBD1. V was pared by 4 bases and J by 7 bases, with 6 bases of the junction left unmatched. Germline V CDR1 and CDR2: LGHDT, YNNKEL (reference sequence). The length of the CDR3 is 14 residues. In DNA form, the CDR3 reads TGTGCCAGCAGCCTAATCGGACAGGTTGAAAAACTGTTTTTT. Translated: CASSLIGQVEKLFF.

This clone was picked up one time. CDR3 in amino acids: CASGGLAGNTGELFF. In DNA form, the CDR3 reads TGCGCCAGCGGGGGACTAGCGGGGAACACCGGGGAGCTGTTTTTT. The chain joins TRBV4-3 to TRBJ2-2, with TRBD2 matching over 12 bases. Losses at the gene ends were 8 bases for V and 1 base for J; bases not matched to a gene: 2. Germline V gene sequence: CDR1 LGHNA, CDR2 YSLEER. The CDR3 spans 15 residues.

This sequence joins TRBV29-1 and TRBJ2-6; D remains ambiguous. Germline V CDR1 and CDR2: SQVTM, ANQGSEA. Trimming removed 5 bases from V and 4 bases from J, with 15 bases in between. This CDR3 region has 15 residues. CDR3 DNA: TGCAGCGTTCGAACTCCCTTAGGGGGGGCCAACGTCCTGACTTTC. This encodes CSVRTPLGGANVLTF.

The J gene is TRBJ1-3, the V gene TRBV29-1; D possibly corresponds to TRBD1 (5 bases). There are 14 residues in the CDR3. Trimming took 7 bases from V and 4 from J, leaving 17 bases between them. Germline V gene sequence: CDR1 SQVTM, CDR2 ANQGSEA. CDR3: CSAEGGGVGNTIYF. CDR3 bases: TGCAGCGCCGAAGGTGGAGGGGTCGGAAACACCATATATTTT.

This rearrangement joins TRBV7-3 to TRBJ2-3; 11 positions match TRBD2. CDR1 and CDR2 from the germline V gene are SGHTA and FQGTGA. The CDR3 runs 15 residues. The J segment lost 7 bases and the V segment lost 5 bases, leaving 8 bases of the junction unmatched. CDR3 bases: TGTGCCAGCAGCGTTAGCGGGGGGGCCTCACATACGCAGTATTTT. This codes for CASSVSGGASHTQYF.

V and J are TRBV21-1 and TRBJ1-6; the DNA was not used to check the table's D call, TRBD1. TRBV21-1 has pseudogene status. The CDR3 is 15 amino acids. The CDR3 reads CASSKGQGVWSPLHF. In DNA, the CDR3 is TGTGCCAGCAGCAAGGGACAGGGAGTTTGGTCACCCCTCCACTTT.

This chain joins TRBV28 and TRBJ1-1; possible D gene TRBD1, 5 bases. Between the trimmed V and J ends, which lost 7 bases and 0 bases, there was a span of 18 bases. The germline V gene has CDR1 MDHEN and CDR2 SYDVKM. The CDR3 has 16 residues. The CDR3: CASTLGLTDLNTEAFF. The CDR3 DNA sequence: TGTGCCAGCACCTTAGGACTGACAGATTTGAACACTGAAGCTTTCTTT.

CDR3 in amino acids: CASSSGTTYGYTF. In DNA, the CDR3 is TGTGCCAGCAGCAGTGGGACGACCTATGGCTACACCTTC. The chain employs TRBV5-8 and TRBJ1-2; D might be TRBD1 (5 bases). From germline, CDR1 is SGHTS and CDR2 YDEGEE. Trimming took off 4 bases at V and 4 bases at J, with 11 bases between the two ends. The CDR3 runs to 13 residues. The whole variable domain, remainder taken from reference TRBV5-8 and TRBJ1-2, is EAGVTQSPTHLIKTRGQQATLRCSPISGHTSVYWYQQALGLGLQFLLWYDEGEERNRGNFPPRFSGRQFPNYSSELNVNALELEDSALYLCASSSGTTYGYTFGSGTRLTVV.

A single count supports this clone. The rearrangement links TRBV4-2 to TRBJ2-2, with D perhaps matching TRBD2 (6 bases). CDR1 and CDR2 (germline): LGHNA, YNFKEQ. CDR3 size: 13 residues. The ends were cut back, 0 bases at V and 7 bases at J, with 6 bases in the middle. CDR3 nucleotide sequence: TGTGCCAGCAGCCAAGAGGAGGGCGGGGAGCTGTTTTTT. Its translation: CASSQEEGGELFF.

The genes are TRBV27 and TRBJ1-2; the D gene is possibly TRBD1 (5 bases). The CDR3 is 15 amino acids. The V gene lost 4 bases and the J gene lost 0 bases, with 12 bases spanning the gap. Per the germline V gene, CDR1 is MNHEY and CDR2 is SMNVEV (reference sequence). CDR3 DNA sequence: TGTGCCAGCAGTTCCCCGGGAGGGGCTAACTATGGCTACACCTTC. It translates to CASSSPGGANYGYTF.

The chain recombines TRBV27 with TRBJ1-5; D perhaps matches TRBD1 (5 bases). The CDR3 covers 15 residues. The V gene's germline CDR1 is MNHEY and CDR2 SMNVEV (reference sequence). Deletions cut 5 bases from V and 2 bases from J, with 13 bases between. CDR3 DNA sequence: TGTGCCAGCAGTCTAGGGACCGCCGGCAATCAGCCCCAGCATTTT. Encoded protein: CASSLGTAGNQPQHF.

In this sample, this clone turned up once. This sequence joins TRBV19 and TRBJ1-1; a possible D gene is TRBD1 (5 bases). The CDR3 totals 14 residues. Germline CDR1 reads LNHDA; CDR2 reads SQIVND (reference sequence). Trimming pared 5 bases from V and 3 bases from J, leaving 13 bases between. The DNA for the CDR3 is TGTGCCAGTAGTTATCGTGGGGGGGACACTGAAGCTTTCTTT. It is translated as CASSYRGGDTEAFF.

V and J are TRBV28 and TRBJ2-7, with 7 bases aligning to TRBD2. Germline CDR1 is MDHEN and CDR2 is SYDVKM. The length of the CDR3 is 15 residues. V lost 5 bases, J lost 3 bases, and 10 bases stayed unmatched. CDR3 sequence (DNA): TGTGCCAGCAGTCCACTAGGCGGGAGATACTACGAGCAGTACTTC. Translation gives CASSPLGGRYYEQYF.

V and J are TRBV5-8 and TRBJ1-2; D call uncertain. CDR1 and CDR2 from the germline V gene are SGHTS and YDEGEE. This CDR3 is 12 amino acids long. V was trimmed by 0 bases and J by 11 bases, leaving 11 bases between them. The DNA for the CDR3 is TGTGCCAGCAGCTTGGGACAACTTCTTTACACCTTC. It specifies CASSLGQLLYTF.

This chain uses TRBV28 with TRBJ2-6; no clear D gene. Trimming pared 3 bases from V and 2 bases from J, leaving 8 bases between. CDR3 length: 15 residues. Germline loops: CDR1 MDHEN, CDR2 SYDVKM. The CDR3 DNA reads as TGTGCCAGCAGTTTTAACCGGGCTGGGGCCAACGTCCTGACTTTC. Residues: CASSFNRAGANVLTF.

The V call is TRBV27, the J call TRBJ2-7; D possibly corresponds to TRBD2 (5 bases). The CDR3 spans 14 residues. Looked up from germline, CDR1 is MNHEY and CDR2 is SMNVEV (reference sequence). With 0 bases removed from V and 0 bases from J, the gap between germline ends came to 6 bases. CDR3 sequence (DNA): TGTGCCAGCAGTTTATCCGGGGACTCCTACGAGCAGTACTTC. This gives the protein CASSLSGDSYEQYF.

In its sample, this clone was seen a few times. The J gene is TRBJ2-1, the V gene TRBV27; D perhaps matches TRBD2 (6 bases). Trimming cost V 6 bases and J 0 bases, with 12 bases left between them. CDR1 is MNHEY and CDR2 is SMNVEV in the germline V gene (reference sequence). The CDR3 sequence is 15 residues long. The chain's CDR3 is CASRVTRGSYNEQFF. The CDR3 DNA is TGTGCCAGCAGGGTGACGCGGGGCTCCTACAATGAGCAGTTCTTC.